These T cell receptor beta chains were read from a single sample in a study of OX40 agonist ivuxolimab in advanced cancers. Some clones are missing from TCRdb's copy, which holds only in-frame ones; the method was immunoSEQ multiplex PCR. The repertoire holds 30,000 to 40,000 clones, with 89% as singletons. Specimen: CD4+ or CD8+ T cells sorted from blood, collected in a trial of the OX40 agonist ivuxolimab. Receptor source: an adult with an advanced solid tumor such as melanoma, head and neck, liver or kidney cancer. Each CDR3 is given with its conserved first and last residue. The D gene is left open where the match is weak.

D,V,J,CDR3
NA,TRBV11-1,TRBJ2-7,CASSLAGYEQYF
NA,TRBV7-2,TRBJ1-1,CASSLVWAPDTEAFF
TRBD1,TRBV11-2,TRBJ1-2,CASSHGQGLFGYTF
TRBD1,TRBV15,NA,CATSRGSGQGYEQYF
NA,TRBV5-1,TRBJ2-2,CASSSDSWELFF
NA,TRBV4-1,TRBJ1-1,CASSQEGSFRQEAFF
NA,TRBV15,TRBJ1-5,CATSSYSSTGASLRQPQHF
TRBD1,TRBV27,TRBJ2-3,CASSGQGRDTQYF
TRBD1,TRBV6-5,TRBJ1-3,CAIGQGSGNTIYF
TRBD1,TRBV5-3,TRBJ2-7,CARSWGVWDRDPLLFYEQYF
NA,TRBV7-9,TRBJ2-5,CASSLGGWATQYF
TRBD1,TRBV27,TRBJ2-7,CASRLGTAYEQYF
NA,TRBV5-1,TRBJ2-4,CASSLAEGRDIQYF
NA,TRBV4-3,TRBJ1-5,CASSQDQGSNQPQHF
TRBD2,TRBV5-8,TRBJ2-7,CASSLGWEGPYEQYF
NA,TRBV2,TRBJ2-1,CASMIGTSHTYNEQFF
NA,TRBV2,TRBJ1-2,CASSVGTHNYGYTF
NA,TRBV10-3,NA,CAIRDSASYEQYF
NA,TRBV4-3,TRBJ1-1,CASSLGILMNTEAFF
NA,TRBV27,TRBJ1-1,CATRSSGNTEAFF
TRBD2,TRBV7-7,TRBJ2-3,CASSSSSGGGTDTQYF
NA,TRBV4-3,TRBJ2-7,CASSQDSTASYEQYF
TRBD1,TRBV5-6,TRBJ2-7,CASTDRGYEQYF
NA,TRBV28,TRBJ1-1,CASSFGGVTEAFF
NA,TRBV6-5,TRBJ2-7,CASSYSTGKDYEQYF
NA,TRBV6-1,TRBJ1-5,CASSDPRGGNQPQHF
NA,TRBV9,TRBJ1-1,CASSVEGGTEAFF
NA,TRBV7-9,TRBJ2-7,CASSTRVDFYEQYF
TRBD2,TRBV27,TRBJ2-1,CASSPDGGETYNEQFF
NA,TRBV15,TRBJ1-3,CATSRDSGDGQGLGNTIYF
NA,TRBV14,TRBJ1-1,CASSQGGAGEAFF
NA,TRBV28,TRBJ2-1,CASSYYGQNNEQFF
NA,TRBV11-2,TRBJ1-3,CASSQGYSTIYF
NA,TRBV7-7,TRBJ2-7,CASSLGLNYEQYF
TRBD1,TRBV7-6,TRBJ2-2,CASSPPGGDGELFF
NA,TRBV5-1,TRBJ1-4,CASSPLALGEKLFF
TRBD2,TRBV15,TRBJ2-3,CATSREISGGAGTDTQYF
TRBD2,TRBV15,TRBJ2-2,CATKAGGNTGELFF
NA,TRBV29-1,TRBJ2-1,CSALDPEGTSEQFF
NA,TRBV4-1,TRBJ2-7,CASSQEPVDTSSYEQYF
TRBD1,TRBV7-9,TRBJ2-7,CASSSSREDRGLYEQYF
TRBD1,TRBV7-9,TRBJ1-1,CASSSSQGRTEAFF
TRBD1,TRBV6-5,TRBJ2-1,CASSRTGGDGNEQFF
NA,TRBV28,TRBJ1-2,CAITDGAGFGYTF
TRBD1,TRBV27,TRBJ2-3,CASSLQGADTQYF
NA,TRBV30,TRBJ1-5,CAWSVVGQGQQPQHF
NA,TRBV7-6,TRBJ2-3,CASSDAPTDTQYF
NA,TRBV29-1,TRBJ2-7,CSVVEPSYEQYF
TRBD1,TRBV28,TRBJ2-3,CASRDRGYADTQYF
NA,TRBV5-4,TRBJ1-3,CASSMGLPPIYF
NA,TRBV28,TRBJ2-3,CASSFTGIEITDTQYF